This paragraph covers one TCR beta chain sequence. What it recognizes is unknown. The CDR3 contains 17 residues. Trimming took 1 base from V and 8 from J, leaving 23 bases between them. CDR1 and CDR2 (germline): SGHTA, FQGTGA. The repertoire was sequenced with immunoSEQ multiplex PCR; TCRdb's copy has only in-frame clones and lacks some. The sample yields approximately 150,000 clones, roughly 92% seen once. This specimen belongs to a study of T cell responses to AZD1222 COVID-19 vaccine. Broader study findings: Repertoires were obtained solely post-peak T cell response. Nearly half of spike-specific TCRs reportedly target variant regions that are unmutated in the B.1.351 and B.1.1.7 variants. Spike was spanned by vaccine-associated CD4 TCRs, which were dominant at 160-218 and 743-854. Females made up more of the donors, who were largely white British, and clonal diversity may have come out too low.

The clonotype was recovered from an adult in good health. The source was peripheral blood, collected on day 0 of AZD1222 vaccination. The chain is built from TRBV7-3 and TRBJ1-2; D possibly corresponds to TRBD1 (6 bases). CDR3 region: CASSLRGVTTGGGGYTF. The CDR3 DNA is TGTGCCAGCAGCTTAAGAGGGGTTACGACAGGCGGTGGGGGCTACACCTTC.